The 17 T cell receptor beta chains listed next were all sequenced from one sample in a study of OX40 agonist ivuxolimab in advanced cancers. Generated by immunoSEQ multiplex PCR, the TCRdb table keeps only in-frame clones and is missing some. Of approximately 77,000 clones listed, more than 80% are singletons. This specimen consisted of CD4+ or CD8+ T cells sorted from blood, obtained in a trial of the OX40 agonist ivuxolimab. The receptor source for this set is an adult with an advanced solid tumor such as melanoma, head and neck, liver or kidney cancer.

The chain combines TRBV21-1 with TRBJ1-5. TRBV21-1 constitutes a pseudogene. CDR3 length: 17 amino acids. The CDR3 sequence: CASSPTPHGASNQPQHF. DNA of the CDR3: TGTGCCAGCAGCCCCACCCCCCACGGGGCCAGCAATCAGCCCCAGCATTTT.

This clone was counted a few times. The chain employs TRBV5-1 and TRBJ1-6; D not certain. Per germline, CDR1 SGHRS and CDR2 YFSETQ. Trimming took off 2 bases at V and 3 bases at J, with 9 bases between the two ends. The CDR3 spans 15 residues. In DNA, the CDR3 is TGCGCCAGCAGCTTTGCGTATGGCTATAATTCACCCCTCCACTTT. Its translation: CASSFAYGYNSPLHF.

The V gene is TRBV7-9, the J gene TRBJ1-1; D is unresolved. V was clipped by 1 base and J by 4 bases, with 4 bases between them. The germline V gene encodes CDR1 SEHNR and CDR2 FQNEAQ (reference sequence). This CDR3 is built from 12 residues. The CDR3 is CASSLVSTEAFF. CDR3 nucleotides: TGTGCCAGCAGCTTAGTTTCCACTGAAGCTTTCTTT.

V usage is TRBV11-1 and J usage is TRBJ2-5; D unclear. This CDR3 has 14 amino acids. With 2 bases removed from V and 4 bases from J, the gap between germline ends came to 11 bases. Germline CDR1 reads SGHAT; CDR2 reads FQDESV (reference sequence). The CDR3 is CASSLNSMRETQYF. The CDR3 coding sequence is TGTGCCAGCAGCTTAAACAGTATGAGAGAGACCCAGTACTTC.

This chain joins TRBV6-5 and TRBJ2-2, with D perhaps TRBD1 (6 bases). There are 13 residues in the CDR3. V was shortened by 6 bases and J by 10 bases, with 15 bases between the two germline ends. Looked up from germline, CDR1 is MNHEY and CDR2 is SVGAGI. This CDR3 is CASSPITGSELFF. The CDR3 DNA follows: TGTGCCAGCAGCCCAATTACAGGGTCGGAGCTGTTTTTT.

This sequence joins TRBV9 and TRBJ2-7; perhaps TRBD1 as D (6 bases). Germline CDR1 SGDLS, CDR2 YYNGEE. Deletions cut 1 base from V and 0 bases from J, with 8 bases between. CDR3 size: 14 residues. CDR3 residues: CASSVSGVSYEQYF. CDR3 nucleotide sequence: TGTGCCAGCAGCGTATCAGGGGTCTCCTACGAGCAGTACTTC. The full variable domain, its missing parts supplied by reference TRBV9 and TRBJ2-7, is DSGVTQTPKHLITATGQRVTLRCSPRSGDLSVYWYQQSLDQGLQFLIQYYNGEERAKGNILERFSAQQFPDLHSELNLSSLELGDSALYFCASSVSGVSYEQYFGPGTRLTVT.

The chain links TRBV30 to TRBJ2-3, with D perhaps TRBD2 (6 bases). CDR1 is GTSNPN and CDR2 is SVGIG in the germline V gene (reference sequence). Trimming took 5 bases from V and 0 from J, leaving 12 bases between them. CDR3 length equals 14 residues. CDR3 protein: CAWVEGLSTDTQYF. The CDR3 DNA reads TGTGCCTGGGTGGAGGGCCTCAGCACAGATACGCAGTATTTT.

CDR3 in amino acids: CASSYSLGTDTQYF. CDR3 in DNA: TGTGCCAGCAGTTACTCGTTAGGTACGGATACGCAGTATTTT. The genes are TRBV6-5 and TRBJ2-3, with D uncertain. Trimming took off 0 bases at V and 6 bases at J, with 10 bases between the two ends. This CDR3 is built from 14 residues. Germline V gives CDR1 MNHEY, CDR2 SVGAGI.

The rearrangement links TRBV7-9 to TRBJ1-2; a weak D match, TRBD1 (6 bases). Deletions cut 2 bases from V and 8 bases from J, with 15 bases between. Germline V gene lookup returns CDR1 SEHNR and CDR2 FQNEAQ (reference sequence). This CDR3 has 14 residues. CDR3 in DNA: TGTGCCAGCAGCTTATTACGGGGGGCTGGAGGCTACACCTTC. Translation gives CASSLLRGAGGYTF.

The V gene is TRBV7-2, the J gene TRBJ1-2, with D perhaps TRBD1 (6 bases). This CDR3 is 13 amino acids long. Looked up from germline, CDR1 is SGHTA and CDR2 is FQGNSA. V lost 4 bases and J 8 bases, leaving 14 bases between the germline ends. The CDR3 sequence: CASSSFTTGGYTF. In DNA form, the CDR3 reads TGTGCCAGCAGCTCATTTACGACAGGCGGCTACACCTTC.

The chain carries TRBV29-1 and TRBJ2-1; 12 bases fit TRBD2. Losses at the gene ends were 6 bases for V and 8 bases for J; bases not matched to a gene: 8. Germline V gives CDR1 SQVTM, CDR2 ANQGSEA. The CDR3 has 14 amino acids. The CDR3 DNA sequence: TGCAGCGTGACAAGACTAGCGGGAGCCTATGAGCAGTTCTTC. It is translated as CSVTRLAGAYEQFF.

J is TRBJ2-3 and V is TRBV5-8; tentatively, D is TRBD1 (5 bases). The CDR3 is 15 residues long. The V end lost 0 bases, the J end lost 1 base, and 9 bases lay between the germline ends. Germline lookup yields CDR1 SGHTS and CDR2 YDEGEE. The CDR3 region has the DNA TGTGCCAGCAGCTTGGAGGGGCGAGGCACAGATACGCAGTATTTT. Its translation: CASSLEGRGTDTQYF. The full variable domain, rest sourced from reference TRBV5-8 and TRBJ2-3, is EAGVTQSPTHLIKTRGQQATLRCSPISGHTSVYWYQQALGLGLQFLLWYDEGEERNRGNFPPRFSGRQFPNYSSELNVNALELEDSALYLCASSLEGRGTDTQYFGPGTRLTVL.

The CDR3 here is CASSLGGRTTNEKLFF. The CDR3 bases are TGTGCCAGCAGCTTAGGAGGCAGGACAACTAATGAAAAACTGTTTTTT. The rearrangement joins TRBV7-2 to TRBJ1-4; D uncertain. Trimming took off 1 base at V and 0 bases at J, with 9 bases between the two ends. Germline V lookup: CDR1 SGHTA, CDR2 FQGNSA. The CDR3 consists of 16 residues.

The V gene is TRBV30, the J gene TRBJ1-1; TRBD1 aligns across 12 bases. Unmatched junction bases numbered 6, after V lost 4 bases and J lost 6 bases. Germline V gene lookup returns CDR1 GTSNPN and CDR2 SVGIG (reference sequence). The CDR3 has 14 amino acids. The DNA for the CDR3 is TGTGCCTGGAATTTGGGACAGGGGGCCTCTGAAGCTTTCTTT. Protein: CAWNLGQGASEAFF.

This chain joins TRBV28 and TRBJ2-7; TRBD2 might be the D (5 bases). Trimming cost V 5 bases and J 1 base, with 9 bases left between them. In germline, CDR1 is MDHEN, CDR2 SYDVKM. CDR3 length equals 13 residues. The CDR3 region has the DNA TGTGCCAGCAGTAACTGGACTTCCTACGAGCAGTACTTC. Its protein product is CASSNWTSYEQYF.

V and J are TRBV5-1 and TRBJ2-2; D perhaps matches TRBD2 (6 bases). Per germline, CDR1 SGHRS and CDR2 YFSETQ. The CDR3 is made up of 15 amino acids. The V end was cut by 0 bases, the J end by 3 bases, with 9 bases between. The CDR3 region is CASSLGRVDTGELFF. The CDR3 coding sequence is TGCGCCAGCAGCTTGGGGAGGGTGGACACCGGGGAGCTGTTTTTT.

The CDR3 loop is CASSPFSGGGTQYF. The DNA of the CDR3 is TGTGCCAGCAGCCCTTTCTCGGGGGGAGGGACCCAGTACTTC. This chain connects TRBV7-3 to TRBJ2-5; 7 positions match TRBD2. The V and J ends lost 5 bases and 7 bases, in that order; junction bases with no gene match: 10. The CDR3 contains 14 residues. CDR1 is SGHTA and CDR2 is FQGTGA in the germline V gene.